The present T cell receptor beta chain was sequenced within a study of T-cell reconstitution after alpha-beta-depleted transplantation in children. This clonotype was detected a few times. Its target is unknown. Preparation of the TCRbeta library involved a method that used unique molecular identifiers. Via MiXCR, TCRdb re-called the PCR reads, giving one row per CDR3 protein. The sample consists of about 980,000 distinct CDR3 sequences, about 29% of them appearing once. Study findings and constraints: Some patients showed high day-60 TCRbeta diversity, which derived from surviving recipient T cells and thymic progenitors.

Sequencing used PBMCs, mostly from graft donor cells, obtained 360 days after TCRalphabeta/CD19-depleted stem cell transplant. The sequence was obtained from a boy under two years old who had a stem cell transplant for SCID, so the T cells may come from the graft donor.

The CDR3 DNA is TGTGCCAGCAGGAACGGACAGCTCATGAACACTGAAGCTTTCTTT. Its protein product is CASRNGQLMNTEAFF. The rearrangement joins TRBV12-3 or TRBV12-4 to TRBJ1-1; D perhaps matches TRBD1 (6 bases). CDR3 length: 15 residues. Trimming removed 6 bases at V and 0 bases at J, with 14 bases between.